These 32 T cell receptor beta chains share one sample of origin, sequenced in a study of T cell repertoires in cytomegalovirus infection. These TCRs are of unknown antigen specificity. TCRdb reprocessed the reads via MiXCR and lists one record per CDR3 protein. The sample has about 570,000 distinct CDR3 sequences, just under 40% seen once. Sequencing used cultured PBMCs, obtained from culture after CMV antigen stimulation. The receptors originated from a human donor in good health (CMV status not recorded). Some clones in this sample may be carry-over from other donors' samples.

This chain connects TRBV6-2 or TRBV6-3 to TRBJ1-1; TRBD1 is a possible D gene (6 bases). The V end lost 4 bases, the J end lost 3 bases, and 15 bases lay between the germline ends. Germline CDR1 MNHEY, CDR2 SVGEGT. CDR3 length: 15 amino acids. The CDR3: CASSLLRGRDTEAFF. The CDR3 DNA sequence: TGTGCCAGCAGTTTGCTACGGGGGCGCGACACTGAAGCTTTCTTT.

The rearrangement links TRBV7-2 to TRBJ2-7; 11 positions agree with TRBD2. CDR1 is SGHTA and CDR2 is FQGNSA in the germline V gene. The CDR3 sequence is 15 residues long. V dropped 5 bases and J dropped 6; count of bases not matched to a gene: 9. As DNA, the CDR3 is TGTGCCAGCAGCCCAAGGGGCCTAGCGGGAGGCGAGCAGTACTTC. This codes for CASSPRGLAGGEQYF.

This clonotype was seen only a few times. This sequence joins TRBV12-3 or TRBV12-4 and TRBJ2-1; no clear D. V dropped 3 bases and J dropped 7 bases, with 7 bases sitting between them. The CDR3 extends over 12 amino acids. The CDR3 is CASSFALNEQFF. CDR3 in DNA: TGTGCCAGCAGTTTCGCCCTGAATGAGCAGTTCTTC.

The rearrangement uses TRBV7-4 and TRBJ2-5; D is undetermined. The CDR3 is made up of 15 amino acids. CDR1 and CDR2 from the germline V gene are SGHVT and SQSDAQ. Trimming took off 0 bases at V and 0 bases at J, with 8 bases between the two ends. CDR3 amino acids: CASSLAVGDQETQYF. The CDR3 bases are TGTGCCAGCAGCTTAGCGGTTGGAGACCAAGAGACCCAGTACTTC.

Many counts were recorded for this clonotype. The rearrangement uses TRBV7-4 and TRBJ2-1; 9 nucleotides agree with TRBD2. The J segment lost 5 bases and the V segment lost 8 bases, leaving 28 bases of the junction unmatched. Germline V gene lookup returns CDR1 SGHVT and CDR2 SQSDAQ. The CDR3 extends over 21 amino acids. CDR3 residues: CASVGGSLAGRSLRADNEQFF. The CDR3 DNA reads TGTGCCAGCGTAGGCGGGTCCCTAGCGGGGAGATCCCTACGCGCCGACAATGAGCAGTTCTTC.

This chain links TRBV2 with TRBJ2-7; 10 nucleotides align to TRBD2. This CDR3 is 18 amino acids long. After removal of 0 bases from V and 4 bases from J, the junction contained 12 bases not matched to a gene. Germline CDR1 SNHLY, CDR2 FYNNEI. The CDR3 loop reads CASSEAYVSGRPSYEQYF. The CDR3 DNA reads TGTGCCAGCAGTGAAGCTTACGTTAGCGGGAGGCCTTCGTACGAGCAGTACTTC.

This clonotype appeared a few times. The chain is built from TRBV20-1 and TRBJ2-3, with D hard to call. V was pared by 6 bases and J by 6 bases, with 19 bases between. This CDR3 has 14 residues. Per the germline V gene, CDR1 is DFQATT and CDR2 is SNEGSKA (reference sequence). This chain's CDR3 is CSASPPADLDTQYF. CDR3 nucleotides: TGCAGTGCAAGCCCGCCTGCGGACCTTGATACGCAGTATTTT.

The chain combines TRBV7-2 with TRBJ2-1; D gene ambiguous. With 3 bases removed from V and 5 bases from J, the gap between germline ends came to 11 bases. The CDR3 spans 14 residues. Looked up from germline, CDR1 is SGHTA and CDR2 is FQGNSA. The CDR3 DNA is TGTGCCAGCAGCTTCTCTCTCCCGGACAATGAGCAGTTCTTC. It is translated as CASSFSLPDNEQFF. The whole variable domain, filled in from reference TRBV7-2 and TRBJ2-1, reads GAGVSQSPSNKVTEKGKDVELRCDPISGHTALYWYRQSLGQGLEFLIYFQGNSAPDKSGLPSDRFSAERTGGSVSTLTIQRTQQEDSAVYLCASSFSLPDNEQFFGPGTRLTVL.

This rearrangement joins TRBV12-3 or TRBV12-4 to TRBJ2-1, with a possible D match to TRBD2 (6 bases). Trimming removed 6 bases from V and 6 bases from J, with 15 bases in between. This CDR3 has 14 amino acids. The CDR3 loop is CASSLGLRANEQFF. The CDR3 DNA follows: TGTGCCAGCAGCTTGGGACTCCGGGCCAATGAGCAGTTCTTC.

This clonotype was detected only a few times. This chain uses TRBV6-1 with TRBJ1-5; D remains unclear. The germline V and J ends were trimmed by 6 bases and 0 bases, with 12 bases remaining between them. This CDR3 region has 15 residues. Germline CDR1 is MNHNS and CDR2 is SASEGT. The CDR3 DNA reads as TGTGCCAGCAGAACGACGGTAAATAGCAATCAGCCCCAGCATTTT. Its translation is CASRTTVNSNQPQHF.

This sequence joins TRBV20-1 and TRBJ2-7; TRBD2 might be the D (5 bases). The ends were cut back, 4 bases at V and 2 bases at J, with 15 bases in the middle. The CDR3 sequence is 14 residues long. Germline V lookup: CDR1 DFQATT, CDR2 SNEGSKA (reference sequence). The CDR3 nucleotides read TGCAGTGCTACCGTGGGAGCCACCGCCTACGAGCAGTACTTC. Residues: CSATVGATAYEQYF.

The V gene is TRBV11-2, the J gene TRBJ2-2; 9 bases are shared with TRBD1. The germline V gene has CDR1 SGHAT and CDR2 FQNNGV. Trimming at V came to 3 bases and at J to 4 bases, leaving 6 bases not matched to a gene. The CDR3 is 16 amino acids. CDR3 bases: TGTGCCAGCAGCTTCTCCGGGACAGGGTTCACCGGGGAGCTGTTTTTT. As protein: CASSFSGTGFTGELFF.

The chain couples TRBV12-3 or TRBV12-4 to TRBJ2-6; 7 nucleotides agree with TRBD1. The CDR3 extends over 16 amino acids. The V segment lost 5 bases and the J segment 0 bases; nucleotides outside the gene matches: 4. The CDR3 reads CASSRQGPSGANVLTF. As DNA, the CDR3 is TGTGCCAGCAGTCGACAGGGTCCCTCTGGGGCCAACGTCCTGACTTTC.

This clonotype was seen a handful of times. The CDR3 reads CASRRTGSVYEQYF. CDR3 DNA: TGTGCCAGCAGAAGGACAGGGTCCGTCTACGAGCAGTACTTC. J is TRBJ2-7 and V is TRBV6-1; 8 nucleotides match TRBD1. The CDR3 covers 14 residues. V shed 6 bases and J 3 bases; nucleotides not matched to a gene: 7. Germline V CDR1 and CDR2: MNHNS, SASEGT.

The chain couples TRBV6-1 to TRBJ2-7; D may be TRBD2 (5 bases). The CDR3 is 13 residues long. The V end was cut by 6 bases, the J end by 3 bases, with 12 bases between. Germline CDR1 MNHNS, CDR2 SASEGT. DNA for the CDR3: TGTGCCAGCAGATACAATCGGGACTACGAGCAGTACTTC. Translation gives CASRYNRDYEQYF.

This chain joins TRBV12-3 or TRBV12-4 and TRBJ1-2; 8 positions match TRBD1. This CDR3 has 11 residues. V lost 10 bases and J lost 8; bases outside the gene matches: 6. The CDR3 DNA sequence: TGTGCCACCAGGACAGGGTTGGGCTACACCTTC. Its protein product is CATRTGLGYTF.

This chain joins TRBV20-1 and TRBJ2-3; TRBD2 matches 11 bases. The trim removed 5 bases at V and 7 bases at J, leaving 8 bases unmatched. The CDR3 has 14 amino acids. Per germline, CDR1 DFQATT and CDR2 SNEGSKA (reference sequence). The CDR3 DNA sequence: TGCAGTGCTTTAGCCGGGACTAGCGGCCATACGCAGTATTTT. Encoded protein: CSALAGTSGHTQYF.

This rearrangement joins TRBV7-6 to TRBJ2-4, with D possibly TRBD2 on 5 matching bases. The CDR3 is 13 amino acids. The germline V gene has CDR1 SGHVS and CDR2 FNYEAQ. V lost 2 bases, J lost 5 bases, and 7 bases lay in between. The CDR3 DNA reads TGTGCCAGCAGCTTAATCGGGGAAAACATTCAGTACTTC. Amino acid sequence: CASSLIGENIQYF.

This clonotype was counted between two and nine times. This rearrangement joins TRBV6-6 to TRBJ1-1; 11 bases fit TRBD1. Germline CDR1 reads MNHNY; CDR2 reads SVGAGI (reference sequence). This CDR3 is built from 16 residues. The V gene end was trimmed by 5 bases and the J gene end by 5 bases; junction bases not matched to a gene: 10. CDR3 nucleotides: TGTGCCAGCAGTACACCCCGGACAGGGGGCGAAACTGAAGCTTTCTTT. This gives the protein CASSTPRTGGETEAFF.

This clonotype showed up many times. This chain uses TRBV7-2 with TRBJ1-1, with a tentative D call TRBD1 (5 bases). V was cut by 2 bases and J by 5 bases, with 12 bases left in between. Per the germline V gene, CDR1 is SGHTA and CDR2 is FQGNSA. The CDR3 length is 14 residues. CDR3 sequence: CASSLIRVGTEAFF. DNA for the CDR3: TGTGCCAGCAGCTTAATCAGGGTAGGAACTGAAGCTTTCTTT.

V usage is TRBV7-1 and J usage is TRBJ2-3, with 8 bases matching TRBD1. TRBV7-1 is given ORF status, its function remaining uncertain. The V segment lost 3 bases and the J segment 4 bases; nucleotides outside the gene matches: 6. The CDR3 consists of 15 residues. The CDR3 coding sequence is TGTGCCAGCAGCTCGGGAAAGACAGGGGCAGATACGCAGTATTTT. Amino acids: CASSSGKTGADTQYF.

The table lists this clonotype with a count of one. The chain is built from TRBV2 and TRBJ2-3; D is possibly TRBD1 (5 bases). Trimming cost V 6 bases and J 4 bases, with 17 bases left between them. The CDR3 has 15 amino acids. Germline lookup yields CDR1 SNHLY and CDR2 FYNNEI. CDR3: CASRLRVRSSDTQYF. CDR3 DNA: TGTGCCAGCAGACTCAGGGTCCGGAGCTCAGATACGCAGTATTTT.

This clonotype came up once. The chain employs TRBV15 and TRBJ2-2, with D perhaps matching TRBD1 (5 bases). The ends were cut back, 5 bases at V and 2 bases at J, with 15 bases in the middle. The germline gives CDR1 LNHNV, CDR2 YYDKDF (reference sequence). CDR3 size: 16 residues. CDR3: CATSSRVEVNTGELFF. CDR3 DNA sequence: TGTGCCACCAGCTCCAGGGTAGAGGTCAACACCGGGGAGCTGTTTTTT.

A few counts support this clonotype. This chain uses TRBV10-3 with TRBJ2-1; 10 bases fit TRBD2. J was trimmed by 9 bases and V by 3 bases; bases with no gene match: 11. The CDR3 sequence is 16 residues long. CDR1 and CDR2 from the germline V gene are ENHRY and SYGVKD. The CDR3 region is CAISDSGRRGGSEQFF. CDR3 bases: TGTGCCATCAGTGATAGCGGGAGGCGGGGAGGCAGTGAGCAGTTCTTC.

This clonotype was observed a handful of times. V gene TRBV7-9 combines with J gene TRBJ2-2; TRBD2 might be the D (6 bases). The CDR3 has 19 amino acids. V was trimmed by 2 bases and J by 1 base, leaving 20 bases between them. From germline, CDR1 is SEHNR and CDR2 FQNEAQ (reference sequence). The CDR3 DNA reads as TGTGCCAGCAGCTTATGGCTAGCGTCCCGGAGAATGAACACCGGGGAGCTGTTTTTT. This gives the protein CASSLWLASRRMNTGELFF.

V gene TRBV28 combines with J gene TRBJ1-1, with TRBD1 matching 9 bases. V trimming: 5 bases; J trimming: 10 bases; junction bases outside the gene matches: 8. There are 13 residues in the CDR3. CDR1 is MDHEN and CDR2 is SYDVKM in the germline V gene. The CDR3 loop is CASSTSDRGRAFF. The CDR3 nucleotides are TGTGCCAGCAGTACCTCGGACAGGGGACGAGCTTTCTTT.

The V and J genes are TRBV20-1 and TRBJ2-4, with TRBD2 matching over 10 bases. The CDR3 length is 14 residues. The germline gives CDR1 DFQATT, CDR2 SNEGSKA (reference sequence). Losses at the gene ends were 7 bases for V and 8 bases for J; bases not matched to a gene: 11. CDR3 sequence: CSGTSGIEQDIQYF. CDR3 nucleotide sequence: TGCAGTGGTACTAGCGGGATCGAACAAGACATTCAGTACTTC.

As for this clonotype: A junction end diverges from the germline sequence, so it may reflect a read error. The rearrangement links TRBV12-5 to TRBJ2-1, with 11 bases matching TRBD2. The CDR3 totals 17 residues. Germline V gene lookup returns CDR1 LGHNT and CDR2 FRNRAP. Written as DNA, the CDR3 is TGTGCTAGTGGTTTGGTGGGTAGCGGGAGGGCCTACGATGAGCAGTTCTTC. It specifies CASGLVGSGRAYDEQFF.

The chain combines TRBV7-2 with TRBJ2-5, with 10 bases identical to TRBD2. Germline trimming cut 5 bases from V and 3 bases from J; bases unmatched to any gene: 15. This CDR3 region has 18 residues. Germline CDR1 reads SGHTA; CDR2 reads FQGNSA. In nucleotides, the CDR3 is TGTGCCAGCAGCCCTAATCCGGGACTAGCGAGCTCGAAAGAGACCCAGTACTTC. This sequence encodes CASSPNPGLASSKETQYF.

CDR3: CASSEVLGLASTDTQYF. CDR3 nucleotide sequence: TGTGCCAGCAGTGAAGTCCTAGGACTAGCTAGCACAGATACGCAGTATTTT. The V gene is TRBV6-1, the J gene TRBJ2-3; 8 bases line up with TRBD2. Germline loops: CDR1 MNHNS, CDR2 SASEGT. The CDR3 length is 17 residues. Trimming at V came to 1 base and at J to 0 bases, leaving 6 bases not matched to a gene.

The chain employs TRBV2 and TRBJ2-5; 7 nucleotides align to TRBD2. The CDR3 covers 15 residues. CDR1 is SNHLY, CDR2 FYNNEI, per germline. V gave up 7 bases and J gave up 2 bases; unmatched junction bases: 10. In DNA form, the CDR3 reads TGTGCCAGCAACGGGGGGATCCTGGAGCAAGAGACCCAGTACTTC. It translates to CASNGGILEQETQYF. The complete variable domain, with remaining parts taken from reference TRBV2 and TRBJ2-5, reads EPEVTQTPSHQVTQMGQEVILRCVPISNHLYFYWYRQILGQKVEFLVSFYNNEISEKSEIFDDQFSVERPDGSNFTLKIRSTKLEDSAMYFCASNGGILEQETQYFGPGTRLLVL.

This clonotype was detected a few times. Here the CDR3 reads CASSELGGPTNTEAFF. As DNA, the CDR3 is TGTGCCAGCAGTGAGCTTGGGGGTCCCACGAACACTGAAGCTTTCTTT. The genes are TRBV6-1 and TRBJ1-1; D is perhaps TRBD1 (5 bases). Germline CDR1 is MNHNS and CDR2 is SASEGT. Trimming stripped 3 bases from V and 1 base from J, with 15 bases between. The length of the CDR3 is 16 residues.